The present entry profiles one T cell receptor (beta chain) with its context. Its antigen is currently not known. There are no base qualities to consult, and no much larger clone falls within one base. Taken with the paper, the label for time point translates to: cycle 1 day 1 (C1D1), immediately before nivolumab initiation. All trial patients had relapsed after autologous stem cell transplantation, with cohorts A, B and C differing in prior brentuximab vedotin exposure. The trial cohort comprised more than 55 patients with relapsed/refractory classical Hodgkin lymphoma whose best overall responses were complete response, partial response or progressive disease. Trial patients were treated with single-agent nivolumab in the multi-cohort phase II CheckMate 205 trial. Best overall response was determined by an independent review committee according to the 2007 International Working Group response criteria. PBMCs from the trial were collected at three points: immediately before nivolumab initiation (C1D1), and during therapy at cycle 2 day 1 and cycle 4 day 1. Peripheral blood was collected in 8 mL Vacutainer Cell Preparation Tubes, from which PBMCs were isolated by centrifugation and then cryopreserved.

The data were taken from a study of PD-1 blockade in classical Hodgkin lymphoma (dated by TCRdb to the early 2020s). General notes on the study: Nivolumab dosing was 3 mg/kg intravenously every 2 weeks, continuing until either disease progression or unacceptable toxicity. The study used TCR beta sequencing and CyTOF to define a peripheral blood immune signature of response to PD-1 blockade in classical Hodgkin lymphoma.

Genomic DNA was extracted with the Qiagen DNeasy kit from unsorted PBMCs and from negatively selected CD4+ and CD8+ fractions. TCR beta CDR3 regions were amplified by immunoSEQ multiplex PCR using primers annealing to V and J segments. A synthetic immune receptor repertoire was used to minimize amplification bias, and any residual bias was removed computationally once sequencing was done. Per the original workflow: Repertoire diversity was quantified as the Shannon entropy index using custom Python scripts. The unsorted, CD4+ and CD8+ repertoires were each analyzed separately, with the exception of combined analyses, where CD4+ and CD8+ sequences were merged in silico. A clone counted as expanded when the clone's frequency after treatment rose at least 2-fold relative to C1D1, and clones undetected at baseline were given a pseudocount of 0.5. Singleton clones were defined as clones with 0 or 1 copy at C1D1, and non-singleton clones were defined as clones with 2 or more copies. By matching protein sequences in sorted samples from the same patient, clones expanded in unsorted samples were annotated as CD4+, CD8+ or unknown. Wilcoxon tests on paired samples were used to test diversity changes from C1D1 to C4D1. The table was pulled from immuneACCESS by TCRdb, which kept in-frame rearrangements only. Such tables lose some clones; where checked, under half of the loss comes from unresolved V genes, and the rest has no known cause. The DNA gave D and trimming, while V, J and clone size come from that table. The sample records over 10,000 clones, just under 80% of which are singletons. About 23% of the sample is held by the ten biggest clonotypes.

From the cysteine up to the phenylalanine, the CDR3 has a length of 18 residues. Only the CDR3 portion is preserved as DNA: 54 bases, with reading frame beginning at the first base. Taken from the germline V gene (reference sequence), the CDR1 and CDR2 loops are LNHDA and SQIVND. V loses 5 bases, J loses 0 bases, and the germline ends lie 17 bases apart. Points the paper makes about the study in general: Diversity was lower in patients who began nivolumab less than 1 year after ASCT, so these patients were left out of later analyses to avoid confounding by immune reconstitution. By C4D1, a significant rise was seen in CD4+ TCR diversity but not in CD8+ TCR diversity (p=0.0027 vs p=0.16), and the rise was most apparent among complete responders (p=0.02). Trial patients with a complete response had baseline diversity similar to that of newly diagnosed patients, while partial responders and progressors had significantly lower diversity. Baseline TCR diversity was reported as lower in newly diagnosed patients than in healthy donors, and lower still in relapsed/refractory patients. The study was restricted to a single clinical trial cohort, and the causes of repertoire differences, possibly disease activity or prior therapy, were left undefined.

The clonotype originates from a human donor with classical Hodgkin lymphoma. Sequences were derived from peripheral blood mononuclear cells (PBMCs), sampled at baseline. This chain joins TRBV19 to TRBJ2-6, with the D segment possibly TRBD1 or TRBD2, each aligning over 5 bases. The CDR3 amino acid sequence is: CASSPGTTSRSGANVLTF. The nucleotide sequence is given as TGTGCCAGTAGTCCAGGGACGACATCTCGCTCTGGGGCCAACGTCCTGACTTTC.